This T cell receptor (beta chain) was captured by sequencing in a study of T cells in women clearing cervical HPV infection. At the level of the study: Only a few women had HLA typing results available.

Germline assignment: CDR1 DFQATT and CDR2 SNEGSKA (reference sequence). CDR3 length equals 14 residues. V lost 3 bases and J lost 7, with 15 bases in between. The protocol was immunoSEQ multiplex PCR, while the TCRdb copy is restricted to in-frame clones and leaves out a portion. The sample includes tens of thousands of clones. Comment on this clone: Read sequence stops 3 residues before the CDR3 end, and the germline J gene provides the missing end.

All donors had a single incident cervical HPV16 infection, not prevalent. The TCR originated in a woman between 18 and 75 years old with a cervical HPV16 infection that either progressed to CIN3+ or cleared (not recorded which). The J gene is TRBJ2-2, the V gene TRBV20-1; TRBD2 might be the D (5 bases). The specimen sequenced was blood buffy coat. The covered CDR3 bases are TGCAGTGCTAGTAGACGGGGAAGGTACGGGGAG. It translates to CSASRRGRYGE. In full, the CDR3 reads CSASRRGRYGELFF.